The source of this T cell receptor (beta chain) is a study of cytomegalovirus exposure and HLA in healthy donors. General study points: Whilst most TCR sequences proved rare, a subset of public TCRs occurred across many donors.

For this clone: Its antigen remains unknown.

Trimming removed 1 base at V and 11 bases at J, with 14 bases between. The length of the CDR3 is 13 residues. CDR1 is SGHTA, CDR2 FQGNSA, per germline. Vbeta (60) and Jbeta (13) primers were used in the PCR. Only in-frame clones appear in the TCRdb table, and some are missing; sequencing was by immunoSEQ multiplex PCR. The sample has 130,000 to 150,000 clones, just under 70% seen once. This sequence was found in a man aged 55 to 70 in good health and CMV-seronegative. The chain combines TRBV7-2 with TRBJ2-5; tentative D call: TRBD1 (6 bases). The sample taken for sequencing was PBMCs. The CDR3 region has the DNA TGTGCCAGCAGCTTAGGACCGTCAGGGGAGCAGTACTTC. This translates into CASSLGPSGEQYF.